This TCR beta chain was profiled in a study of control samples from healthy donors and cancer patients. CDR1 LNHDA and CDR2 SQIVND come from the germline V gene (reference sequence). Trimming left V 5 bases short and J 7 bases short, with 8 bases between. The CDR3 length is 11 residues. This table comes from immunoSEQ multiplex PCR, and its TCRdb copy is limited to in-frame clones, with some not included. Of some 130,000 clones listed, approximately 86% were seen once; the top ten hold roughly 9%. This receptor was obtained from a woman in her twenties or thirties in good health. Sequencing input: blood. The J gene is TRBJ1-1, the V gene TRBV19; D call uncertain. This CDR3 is CASSVQLEAFF. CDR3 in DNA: TGTGCCAGTAGTGTACAGCTTGAAGCTTTCTTT. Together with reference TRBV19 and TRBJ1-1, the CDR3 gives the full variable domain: DGGITQSPKYLFRKEGQNVTLSCEQNLNHDAMYWYRQDPGQGLRLIYYSQIVNDFQKGDIAEGYSVSREKKESFPLTVTSAQKNPTAFYLCASSVQLEAFFGQGTRLTVV.